This T cell receptor (beta chain) was sequenced in a study of memory CD4+ T cells and cytomegalovirus serostatus. Single viable CD3+CD4+CD8-CD45RO+ cells were sorted as the memory CD4+ T cells. Repertoires were generated with immunoSEQ multiplex PCR, while TCRdb's copy carries only in-frame clones and drops some. The table records fewer than 40,000 clones, 79% of them present only once. The source material was memory CD4+ T cells from blood. This clonotype was sampled from an adult in good health and CMV-seropositive.

DNA for the CDR3: TGTGCCAGCAGCTTTTGGGGCGGGCGCCAAGAGACCCAGTACTTC. Protein: CASSFWGGRQETQYF. This chain joins TRBV7-9 and TRBJ2-5, with D perhaps matching TRBD1 or TRBD2 (5 bases each). V lost 3 bases, J lost 1 base, and 12 bases lay in between. CDR3 size: 15 residues. Per the germline V gene, CDR1 is SEHNR and CDR2 is FQNEAQ (reference sequence).